What follows are 14 T cell receptor beta chains derived from one specimen sequenced in a study of blood T cell repertoires in COVID-19. Only in-frame clones appear in the TCRdb table, and some are missing; sequencing was by immunoSEQ multiplex PCR. The top ten hold about 9.8% of the sample, which has around 300,000 clones, nearly 90% seen once. The sample was peripheral blood. The receptors originated from a man aged 18 to 35 with active or convalescent COVID-19.

This chain uses TRBV6-5 with TRBJ1-2; 7 bases are shared with TRBD1. V gave up 5 bases and J gave up 7 bases; unmatched junction bases: 7. Germline assignment: CDR1 MNHEY and CDR2 SVGAGI. This CDR3 is 13 amino acids long. Here the CDR3 reads CASSLDRVRGYTF. DNA of the CDR3: TGTGCCAGCAGTCTTGACAGGGTCCGTGGCTACACCTTC.

The J gene is TRBJ1-2, the V gene TRBV9; D may be TRBD1 (6 bases). The CDR3 covers 14 residues. Germline V gives CDR1 SGDLS, CDR2 YYNGEE. V lost 4 bases and J 4 bases, leaving 14 bases between the germline ends. The CDR3 region is CASSSVGGLYGYTF. Here the CDR3 DNA reads TGTGCCAGCAGCTCGGTGGGGGGGCTCTATGGCTACACCTTC.

The V call is TRBV18, the J call TRBJ1-1; a possible D gene is TRBD1 (6 bases). Trimming shortened V by 3 bases and J by 6 bases, and 8 bases separated the two germline ends. Germline CDR1 is KGHSH and CDR2 is LQKENI. The CDR3 spans 12 residues. The CDR3 DNA reads TGTGCCAGCTCACCCTCAGGGGCTGAAGCTTTCTTT. As protein: CASSPSGAEAFF.

The chain joins TRBV10-2 to TRBJ2-6; D is unresolved. Per germline, CDR1 WSHSY and CDR2 SAAADI. CDR3 length equals 16 residues. Trimming removed 3 bases from V and 4 bases from J, with 13 bases in between. In DNA, the CDR3 is TGCGCCAGCAGTGATAGTTTGGTCGCCGGGGCCAACGTCCTGACTTTC. This codes for CASSDSLVAGANVLTF.

In its sample, this clone ranks as medium-sized. The same CDR3 can be traced to other DNA sequences in this sample. The rearrangement uses TRBV6-4 and TRBJ2-3; 13 nucleotides match TRBD2. Trimming took 0 bases from V and 4 from J; bases not matched to a gene: 1. From germline, CDR1 is MRHNA and CDR2 SNTAGT. The CDR3 is 16 residues long. DNA of the CDR3: TGTGCCAGCAGTGACTCAACTAGCGGGGGGGCAGATACGCAGTATTTT. Translated, it gives CASSDSTSGGADTQYF.

This chain connects TRBV9 to TRBJ2-1; no definite D call. V lost 1 base and J lost 4, with 6 bases in between. Germline-derived CDR1 and CDR2 are SGDLS and YYNGEE. The CDR3 extends over 13 amino acids. The CDR3 DNA follows: TGTGCCAGCAGCGTAACGGAGTACAATGAGCAGTTCTTC. Its protein product is CASSVTEYNEQFF.

J is TRBJ2-2 and V is TRBV7-6, with TRBD1 matching 8 bases. The length of the CDR3 is 17 residues. The J segment lost 4 bases and the V segment lost 1 base, leaving 8 bases of the junction unmatched. Germline-derived CDR1 and CDR2 are SGHVS and FNYEAQ. The CDR3 coding sequence is TGTGCCAGCAGCTTAGTTCCCACAGGGGGAGTCACCGGGGAGCTGTTTTTT. It yields the protein CASSLVPTGGVTGELFF.

This chain connects TRBV19 to TRBJ1-5, with D possibly being TRBD1 (6 bases). Trimming shortened V by 6 bases and J by 4 bases, and 16 bases separated the two germline ends. CDR1 LNHDA and CDR2 SQIVND come from the germline V gene (reference sequence). This CDR3 contains 15 residues. CDR3 DNA sequence: TGTGCCAGTAGCGGGCAGGGCAGGGGTAATCAGCCCCAGCATTTT. It yields the protein CASSGQGRGNQPQHF.

This clone has just one count. The chain is built from TRBV10-2 and TRBJ1-6, with D possibly being TRBD1 (5 bases). Trimming took 6 bases from V and 8 from J, leaving 20 bases between them. The CDR3 consists of 16 residues. Germline loops: CDR1 WSHSY, CDR2 SAAADI. The CDR3 reads CASSRQFGGPHSPLHF. CDR3 nucleotide sequence: TGCGCCAGCAGCAGACAGTTCGGGGGTCCCCATTCACCCCTCCACTTT.

The V call is TRBV7-2, the J call TRBJ1-4; 7 nucleotides align to TRBD1. This CDR3 has 16 residues. CDR1 SGHTA and CDR2 FQGNSA come from the germline V gene. V gave up 2 bases and J gave up 4 bases; unmatched junction bases: 7. The CDR3 bases are TGTGCCAGCAGCTTAATGCGGGGACAGCTTAATGAAAAACTGTTTTTT. Translation gives CASSLMRGQLNEKLFF.

This clone was seen only a few times. The CDR3 region is CASSIMGSGGAYEQYF. CDR3 sequence (DNA): TGTGCCAGTAGTATAATGGGAAGCGGGGGGGCCTACGAGCAGTACTTC. The chain joins TRBV19 to TRBJ2-7; 10 bases are shared with TRBD2. Germline V lookup: CDR1 LNHDA, CDR2 SQIVND (reference sequence). CDR3 length equals 16 residues. Losses at the gene ends were 2 bases for V and 2 bases for J; bases not matched to a gene: 6. Drawing the rest from reference TRBV19 and TRBJ2-7, the complete variable domain is DGGITQSPKYLFRKEGQNVTLSCEQNLNHDAMYWYRQDPGQGLRLIYYSQIVNDFQKGDIAEGYSVSREKKESFPLTVTSAQKNPTAFYLCASSIMGSGGAYEQYFGPGTRLTVT.

The chain recombines TRBV5-1 with TRBJ1-1; 10 bases align to TRBD1. Germline V gene sequence: CDR1 SGHRS, CDR2 YFSETQ. The trim removed 7 bases at V and 3 bases at J, leaving 6 bases unmatched. The CDR3 has 14 amino acids. CDR3 in amino acids: CASSPGQGYTEAFF. The CDR3 DNA is TGCGCCAGCTCTCCGGGACAGGGGTACACTGAAGCTTTCTTT.

J is TRBJ1-3 and V is TRBV4-1; 7 bases match TRBD1. V shed 1 base, J shed 0 bases, and the junction held 3 bases outside the gene matches. The CDR3 loop spans 16 amino acids. Germline V lookup: CDR1 MGHRA, CDR2 YSYEKL. Here the CDR3 reads CASSQVGTVSGNTIYF. For the CDR3, the DNA is TGCGCCAGCAGCCAAGTTGGGACAGTCTCTGGAAACACCATATATTTT.

On this clone: Other DNA sequences in the sample encode the same CDR3. The V and J genes are TRBV29-1 and TRBJ1-3; D is perhaps TRBD1 (6 bases). Germline lookup yields CDR1 SQVTM and CDR2 ANQGSEA. Between the trimmed V and J ends, which lost 7 bases and 0 bases, there was a span of 13 bases. This CDR3 comprises 14 residues. CDR3: CSGTTGNSGNTIYF. The CDR3, as DNA: TGCAGCGGCACTACAGGGAACTCTGGAAACACCATATATTTT.